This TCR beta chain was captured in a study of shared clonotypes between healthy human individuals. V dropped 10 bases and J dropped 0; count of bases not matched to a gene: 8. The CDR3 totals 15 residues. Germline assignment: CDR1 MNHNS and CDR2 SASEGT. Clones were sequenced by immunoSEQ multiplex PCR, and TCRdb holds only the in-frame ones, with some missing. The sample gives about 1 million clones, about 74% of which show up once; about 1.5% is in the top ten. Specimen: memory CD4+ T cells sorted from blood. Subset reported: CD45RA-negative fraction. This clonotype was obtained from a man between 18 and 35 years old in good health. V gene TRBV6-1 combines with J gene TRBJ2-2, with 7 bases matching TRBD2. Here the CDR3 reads CATLLGGANTGELFF. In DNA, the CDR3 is TGTGCCACCCTATTGGGGGGGGCGAACACCGGGGAGCTGTTTTTT.